The T cell receptor (beta chain) described here comes from a study of monozygotic twins with inflammatory bowel disease. There were eight separate reactions per sample in which cDNA was made. A template switching step added UMIs, each with a 6-nucleotide sample barcode. TCRdb reprocessed the 5' RACE reads; each CDR3 protein has one entry and no DNA is given. Found here are about 160,000 distinct CDR3 sequences; the top ten clones hold around 7%. CDR3 length: 13 residues. CDR1 is SGHRS, CDR2 YFSETQ, per germline. Every donor provided one blood sample measuring roughly 2.5 ml. Total RNA was isolated from whole blood without T cell sorting.

Sequencing was performed on blood. This chain joins TRBV5-1 and TRBJ2-5. The sequence was collected from a human donor with ulcerative colitis or Crohn's disease, or a healthy co-twin of an affected twin (not recorded which). The CDR3 is CASSPKVQETQYF.